This T cell receptor beta chain emerged from a study of blood T cell repertoires in COVID-19. Study information: The United States, Italy and Spain provided the acute and convalescent COVID-19 samples. Sources were T cells, B-cell-depleted T cells, or PBMCs; the material itself was cDNA or gDNA.

This clone showed up just once. The table came from immunoSEQ multiplex PCR; TCRdb's copy has only in-frame clones and leaves some out. The data contain about 150,000 clones, around 79% of them seen just once; the ten biggest clones take up approximately 5.2%. The V gene lost 2 bases and the J gene lost 4 bases, with 14 bases spanning the gap. CDR1 is MDHEN and CDR2 is SYDVKM in the germline V gene. The CDR3 covers 15 residues. Those enrolled in Seattle joined during active infection and were followed longitudinally afterward. The V and J genes are TRBV28 and TRBJ1-1; weak D call: TRBD1 (6 bases). The clonotype was recovered from a woman in her sixties or seventies with COVID-19, enrolled during active disease. Sample: peripheral blood. The CDR3 nucleotides read TGTGCCAGCAGTTTAAGGGGGGGATGGGGCACTGAAGCTTTCTTT. This gives the protein CASSLRGGWGTEAFF.